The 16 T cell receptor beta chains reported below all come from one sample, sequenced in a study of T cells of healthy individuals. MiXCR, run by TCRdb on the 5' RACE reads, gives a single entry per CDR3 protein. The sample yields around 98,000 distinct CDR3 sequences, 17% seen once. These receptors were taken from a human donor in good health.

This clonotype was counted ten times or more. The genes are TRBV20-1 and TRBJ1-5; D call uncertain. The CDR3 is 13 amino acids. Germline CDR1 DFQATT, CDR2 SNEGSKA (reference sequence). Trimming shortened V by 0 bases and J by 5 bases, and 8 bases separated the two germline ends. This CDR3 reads CSARDMEDQPQHF. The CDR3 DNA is TGCAGTGCTAGAGATATGGAGGATCAGCCCCAGCATTTT.

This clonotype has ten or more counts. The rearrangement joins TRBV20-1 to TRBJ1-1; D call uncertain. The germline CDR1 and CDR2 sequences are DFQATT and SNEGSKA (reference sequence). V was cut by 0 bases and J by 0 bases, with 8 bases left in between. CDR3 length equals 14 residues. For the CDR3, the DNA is TGCAGTGCTAGAGATCCCAGACTGAACACTGAAGCTTTCTTT. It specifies CSARDPRLNTEAFF.

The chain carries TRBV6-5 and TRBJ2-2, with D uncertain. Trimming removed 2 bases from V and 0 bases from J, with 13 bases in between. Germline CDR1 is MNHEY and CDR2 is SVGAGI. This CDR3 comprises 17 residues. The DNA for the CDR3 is TGTGCCAGCAGTTACGATCCGGAGCCCGCGAACACCGGGGAGCTGTTTTTT. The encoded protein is CASSYDPEPANTGELFF.

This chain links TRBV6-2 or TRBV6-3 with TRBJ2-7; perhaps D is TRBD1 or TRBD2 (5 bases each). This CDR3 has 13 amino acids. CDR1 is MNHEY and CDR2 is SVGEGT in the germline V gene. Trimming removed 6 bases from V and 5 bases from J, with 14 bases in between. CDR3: CASRPPGPHEQYF. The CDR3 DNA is TGTGCCAGCAGACCCCCGGGGCCCCACGAGCAGTACTTC.

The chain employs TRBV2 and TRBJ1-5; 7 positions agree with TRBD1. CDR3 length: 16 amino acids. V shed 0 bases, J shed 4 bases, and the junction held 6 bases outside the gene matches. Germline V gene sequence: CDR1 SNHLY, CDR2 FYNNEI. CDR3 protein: CASSEAVGQLNQPQHF. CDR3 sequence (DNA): TGTGCCAGCAGTGAAGCGGTGGGACAGTTAAATCAGCCCCAGCATTTT.

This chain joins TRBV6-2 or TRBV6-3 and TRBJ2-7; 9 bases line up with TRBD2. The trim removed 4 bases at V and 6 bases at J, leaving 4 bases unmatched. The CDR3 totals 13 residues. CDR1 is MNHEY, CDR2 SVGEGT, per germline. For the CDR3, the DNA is TGTGCCAGCAGTTCGGGACTAGCAGTCGAGCAGTACTTC. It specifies CASSSGLAVEQYF.

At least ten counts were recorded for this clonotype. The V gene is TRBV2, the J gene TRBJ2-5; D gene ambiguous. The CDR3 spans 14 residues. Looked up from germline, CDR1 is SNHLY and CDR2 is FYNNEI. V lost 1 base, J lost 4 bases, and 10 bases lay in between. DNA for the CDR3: TGTGCCAGCAGTGAAGGCAGAAACGGAGAGACCCAGTACTTC. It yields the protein CASSEGRNGETQYF.

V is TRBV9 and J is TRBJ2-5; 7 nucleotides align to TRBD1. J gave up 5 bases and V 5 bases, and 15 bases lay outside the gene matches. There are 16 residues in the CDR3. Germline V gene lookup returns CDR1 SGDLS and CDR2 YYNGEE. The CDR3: CASSLLGGGPRETQYF. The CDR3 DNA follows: TGTGCCAGCAGTTTATTAGGGGGCGGACCCAGGGAGACCCAGTACTTC.

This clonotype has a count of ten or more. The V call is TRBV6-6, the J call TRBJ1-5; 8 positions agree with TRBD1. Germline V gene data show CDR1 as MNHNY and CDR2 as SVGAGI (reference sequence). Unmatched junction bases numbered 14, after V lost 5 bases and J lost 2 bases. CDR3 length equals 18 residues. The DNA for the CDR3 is TGTGCCAGCAGTCCGTTCACAGGGGGGCTCGATGGCAATCAGCCCCAGCATTTT. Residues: CASSPFTGGLDGNQPQHF.

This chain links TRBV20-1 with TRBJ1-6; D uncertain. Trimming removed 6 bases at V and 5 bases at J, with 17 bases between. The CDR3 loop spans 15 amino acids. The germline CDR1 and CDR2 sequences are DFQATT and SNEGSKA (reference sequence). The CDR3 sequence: CSARPGQLNNSPLHF. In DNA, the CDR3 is TGCAGTGCCCGCCCGGGCCAGCTAAATAATTCACCCCTCCACTTT.

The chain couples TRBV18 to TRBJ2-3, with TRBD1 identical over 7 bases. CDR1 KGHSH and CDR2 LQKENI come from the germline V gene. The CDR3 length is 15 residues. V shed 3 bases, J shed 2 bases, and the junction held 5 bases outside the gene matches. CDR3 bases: TGTGCCAGCTCACCGGGACAGACCAACACAGATACGCAGTATTTT. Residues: CASSPGQTNTDTQYF.

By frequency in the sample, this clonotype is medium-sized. The CDR3 nucleotides are TGTGCCAGCAGCCAGCGGGGGAACGGGGAGCTGTTTTTT. Its protein is CASSQRGNGELFF. This chain joins TRBV3-1 and TRBJ2-2; 7 bases align to TRBD2. Germline CDR1 and CDR2: LGHDT and YNNKEL (reference sequence). The CDR3 is 13 residues long. The V and J ends lost 3 bases and 7 bases, in that order; junction bases with no gene match: 2.

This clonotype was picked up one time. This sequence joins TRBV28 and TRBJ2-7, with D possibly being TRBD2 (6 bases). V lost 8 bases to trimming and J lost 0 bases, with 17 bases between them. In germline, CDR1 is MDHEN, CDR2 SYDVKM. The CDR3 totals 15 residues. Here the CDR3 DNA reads TGTGCCAGCTCTCTCCGGCGGGACTCCTCCTACGAGCAGTACTTC. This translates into CASSLRRDSSYEQYF.

This CDR3 is CASSDSATTGELFF. For the CDR3, the DNA is TGTGCCAGCAGTGACTCGGCTACCACCGGGGAGCTGTTTTTT. The rearrangement links TRBV6-4 to TRBJ2-2; no firm D call. The CDR3 length is 14 residues. The germline V gene has CDR1 MRHNA and CDR2 SNTAGT. V was shortened by 0 bases and J by 4 bases, with 6 bases between the two germline ends.

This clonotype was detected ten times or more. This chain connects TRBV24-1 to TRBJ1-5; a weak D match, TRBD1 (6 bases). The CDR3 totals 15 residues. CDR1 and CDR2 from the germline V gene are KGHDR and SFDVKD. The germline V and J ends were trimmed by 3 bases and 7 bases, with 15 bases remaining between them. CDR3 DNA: TGTGCCACCAGTGATCCATCAGGGGACCTGCAGCCCCAGCATTTT. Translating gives CATSDPSGDLQPQHF.

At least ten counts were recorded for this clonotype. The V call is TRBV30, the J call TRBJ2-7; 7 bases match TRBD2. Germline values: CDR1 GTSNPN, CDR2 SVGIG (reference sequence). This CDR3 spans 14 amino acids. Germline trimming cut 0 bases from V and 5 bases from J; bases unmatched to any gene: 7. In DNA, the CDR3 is TGTGCCTGGAGTGTAGCGGGGACTGGCGACGAGCAGTACTTC. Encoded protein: CAWSVAGTGDEQYF. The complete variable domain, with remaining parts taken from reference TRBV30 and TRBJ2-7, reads SQTIHQWPATLVQPVGSPLSLECTVEGTSNPNLYWYRQAAGRGLQLLFYSVGIGQISSEVPQNLSASRPQDRQFILSSKKLLLSDSGFYLCAWSVAGTGDEQYFGPGTRLTVT.